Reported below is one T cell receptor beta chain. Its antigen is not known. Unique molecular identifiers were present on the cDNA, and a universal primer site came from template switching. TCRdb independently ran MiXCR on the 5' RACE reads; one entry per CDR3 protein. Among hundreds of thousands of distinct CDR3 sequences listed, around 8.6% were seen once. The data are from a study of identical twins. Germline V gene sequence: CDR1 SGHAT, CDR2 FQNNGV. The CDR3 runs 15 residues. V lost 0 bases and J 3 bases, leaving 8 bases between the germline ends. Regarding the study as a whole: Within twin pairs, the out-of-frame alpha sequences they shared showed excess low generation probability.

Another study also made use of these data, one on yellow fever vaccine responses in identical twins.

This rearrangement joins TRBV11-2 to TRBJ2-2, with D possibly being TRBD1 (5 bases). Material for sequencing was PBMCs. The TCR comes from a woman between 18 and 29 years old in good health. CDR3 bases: TGTGCCAGCAGCTTAGATATAGGGGACACCGGGGAGCTGTTTTTT. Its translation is CASSLDIGDTGELFF.